This T cell receptor beta chain was profiled in a study of Graves' ophthalmopathy and Graves' hyperthyroidism. The CDR3 length is 14 residues. The junction had 9 bases not matched to a gene; V was cut back by 10 bases and J by 3 bases. Germline V gene lookup returns CDR1 MNHNS and CDR2 SASEGT. The study amplified TCR beta CDR3 regions using RNA transcripts. RT-PCR with HTBI primers came first, then second-round multiplex PCR. A single record per CDR3 protein comes from TCRdb applying MiXCR to the multiplex PCR reads. In the table there are over 500,000 distinct CDR3 sequences, about a fifth of which are singletons.

This TCR was sampled from a woman aged 18-29 years with stable Graves' hyperthyroidism. Some clones in this sample may be carry-over from other donors' samples. Sequenced material: peripheral blood. V is TRBV6-1 and J is TRBJ2-5; 9 bases line up with TRBD1. This CDR3 reads CATRDRVREETQYF. CDR3 nucleotides: TGTGCCACCAGGGACAGGGTTAGGGAAGAGACCCAGTACTTC.